This T cell receptor (beta chain) emerged from a study of Tregs in tolerant kidney transplant recipients. Produced via immunoSEQ multiplex PCR; TCRdb's table is partial and in-frame only. Among fewer than 80,000 clones listed, roughly 98% were seen once. The CDR3 covers 14 residues. From germline, CDR1 is LNHNV and CDR2 YYDKDF (reference sequence). The J segment lost 6 bases and the V segment lost 5 bases, leaving 5 bases of the junction unmatched. An overnight rest at 37°C with 150 to 250 IU/ml IL-2 preceded regulatory T cell sorting from thawed PBMCs. J is TRBJ1-4 and V is TRBV15; 8 bases agree with TRBD1. This specimen was Tregs from blood, taken before the transplant. The receptor's source is a human donor who received a combined kidney and bone marrow transplant. The CDR3 nucleotides read TGTGCCACCAGCCGCGGACAGGGTTATGAAAAACTGTTTTTT. Its protein is CATSRGQGYEKLFF.